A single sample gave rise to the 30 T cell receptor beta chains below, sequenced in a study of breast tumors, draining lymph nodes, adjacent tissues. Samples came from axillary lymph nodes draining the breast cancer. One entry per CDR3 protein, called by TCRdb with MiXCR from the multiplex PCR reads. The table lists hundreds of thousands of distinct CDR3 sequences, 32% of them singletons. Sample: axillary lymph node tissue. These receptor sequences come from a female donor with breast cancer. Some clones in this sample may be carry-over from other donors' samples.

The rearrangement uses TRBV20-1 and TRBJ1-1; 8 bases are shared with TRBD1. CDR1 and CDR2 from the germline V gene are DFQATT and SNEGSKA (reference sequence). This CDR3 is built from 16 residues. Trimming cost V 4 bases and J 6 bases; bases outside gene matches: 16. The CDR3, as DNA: TGCAGTGCTAATAAAAACACAGGGGGGAATGTCCCTGAAGCTTTCTTT. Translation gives CSANKNTGGNVPEAFF.

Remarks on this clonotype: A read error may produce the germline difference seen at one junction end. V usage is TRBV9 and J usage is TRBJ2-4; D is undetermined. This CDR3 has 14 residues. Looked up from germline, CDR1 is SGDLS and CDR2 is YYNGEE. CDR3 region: CASSVDGIGNIQSF. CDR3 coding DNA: TGTGCCAGCAGCGTAGATGGTATCGGTAACATTCAGTCCTTC.

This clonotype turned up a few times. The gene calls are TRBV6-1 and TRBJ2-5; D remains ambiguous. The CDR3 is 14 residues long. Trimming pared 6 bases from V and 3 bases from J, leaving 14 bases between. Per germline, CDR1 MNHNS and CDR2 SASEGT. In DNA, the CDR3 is TGTGCCAGCAGGCCCCTAGTAACTGAAGAGACCCAGTACTTC. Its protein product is CASRPLVTEETQYF.

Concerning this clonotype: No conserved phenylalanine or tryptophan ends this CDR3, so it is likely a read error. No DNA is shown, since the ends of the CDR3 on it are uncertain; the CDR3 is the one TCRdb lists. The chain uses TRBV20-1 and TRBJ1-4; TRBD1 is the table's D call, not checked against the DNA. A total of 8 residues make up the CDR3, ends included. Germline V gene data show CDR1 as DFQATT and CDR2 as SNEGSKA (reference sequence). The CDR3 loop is CSARKGGG.

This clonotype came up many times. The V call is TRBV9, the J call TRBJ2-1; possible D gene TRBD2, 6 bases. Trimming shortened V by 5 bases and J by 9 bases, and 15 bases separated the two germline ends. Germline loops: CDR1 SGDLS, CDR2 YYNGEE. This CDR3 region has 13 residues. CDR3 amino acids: CASSWSGVGEQFF. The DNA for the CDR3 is TGTGCCAGCAGTTGGTCGGGAGTCGGTGAGCAGTTCTTC.

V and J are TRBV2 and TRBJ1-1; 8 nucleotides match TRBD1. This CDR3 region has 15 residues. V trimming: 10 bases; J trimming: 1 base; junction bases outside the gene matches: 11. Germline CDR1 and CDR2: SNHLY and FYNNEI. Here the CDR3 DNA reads TGTGCCATCGTATCTCCGGGACAGGAGAACACTGAAGCTTTCTTT. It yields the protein CAIVSPGQENTEAFF.

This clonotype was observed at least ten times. The CDR3 here is CASSQGHSVLEQFF. The CDR3, as DNA: TGCGCCAGCAGCCAAGGCCATAGCGTCCTTGAGCAGTTCTTC. The rearrangement joins TRBV4-1 to TRBJ2-1, with D tentatively TRBD2 (5 bases). V lost 1 base, J lost 9 bases, and 13 bases lay in between. The germline V gene encodes CDR1 MGHRA and CDR2 YSYEKL. This CDR3 is built from 14 residues.

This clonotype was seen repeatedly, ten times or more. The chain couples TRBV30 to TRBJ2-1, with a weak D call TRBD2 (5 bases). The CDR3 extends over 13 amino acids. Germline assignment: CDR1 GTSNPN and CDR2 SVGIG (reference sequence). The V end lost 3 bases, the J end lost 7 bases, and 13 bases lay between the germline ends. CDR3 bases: TGTGCCTGGAGGGGGATAGCGCGTAATGAGCAGTTCTTC. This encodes CAWRGIARNEQFF.

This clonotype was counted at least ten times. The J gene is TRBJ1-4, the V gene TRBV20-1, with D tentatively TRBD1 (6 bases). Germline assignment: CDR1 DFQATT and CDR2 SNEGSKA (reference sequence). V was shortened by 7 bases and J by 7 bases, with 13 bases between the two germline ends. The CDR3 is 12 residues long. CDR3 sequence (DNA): TGCAGTGTTACAAACAGGGTTGAAAAACTGTTTTTT. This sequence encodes CSVTNRVEKLFF.

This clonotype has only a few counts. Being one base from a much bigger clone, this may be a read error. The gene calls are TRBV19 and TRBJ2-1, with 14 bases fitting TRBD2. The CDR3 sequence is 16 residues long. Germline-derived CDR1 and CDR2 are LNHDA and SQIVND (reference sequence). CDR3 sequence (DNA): TGTGCCAGTAGGACTAGCGGGAGGGCCGGGGGCAATGAGCAGCTCTTC. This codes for CASRTSGRAGGNEQLF. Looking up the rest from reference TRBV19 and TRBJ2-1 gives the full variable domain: DGGITQSPKYLFRKEGQNVTLSCEQNLNHDAMYWYRQDPGQGLRLIYYSQIVNDFQKGDIAEGYSVSREKKESFPLTVTSAQKNPTAFYLCASRTSGRAGGNEQLFGPGTRLTVL.

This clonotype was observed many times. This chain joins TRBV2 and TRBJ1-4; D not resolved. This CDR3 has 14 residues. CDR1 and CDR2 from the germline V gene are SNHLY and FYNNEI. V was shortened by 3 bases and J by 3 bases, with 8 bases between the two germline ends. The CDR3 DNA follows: TGTGCCAGCAGTGATAGGATGGCTAATGAAAAACTGTTTTTT. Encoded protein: CASSDRMANEKLFF.

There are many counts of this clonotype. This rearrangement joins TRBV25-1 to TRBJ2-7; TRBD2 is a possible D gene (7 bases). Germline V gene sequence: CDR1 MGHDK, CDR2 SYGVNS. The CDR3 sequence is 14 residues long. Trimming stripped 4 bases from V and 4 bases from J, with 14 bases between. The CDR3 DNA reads TGTGCCAGCAGTGCGCAGGGGAGGGGATACGAGCAGTACTTC. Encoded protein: CASSAQGRGYEQYF.

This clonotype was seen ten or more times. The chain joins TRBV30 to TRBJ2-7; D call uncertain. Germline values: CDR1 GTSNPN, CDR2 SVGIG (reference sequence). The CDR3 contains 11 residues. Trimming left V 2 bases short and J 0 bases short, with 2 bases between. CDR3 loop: CAWSYSYEQYF. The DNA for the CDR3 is TGTGCCTGGAGTTACTCCTACGAGCAGTACTTC.

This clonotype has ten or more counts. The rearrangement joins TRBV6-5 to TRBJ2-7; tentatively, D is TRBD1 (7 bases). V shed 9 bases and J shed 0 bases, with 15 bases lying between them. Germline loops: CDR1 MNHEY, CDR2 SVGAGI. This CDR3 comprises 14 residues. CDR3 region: CASSRGEASYEQYF. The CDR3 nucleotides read TGTGCCAGTTCCAGGGGGGAGGCCTCCTACGAGCAGTACTTC.

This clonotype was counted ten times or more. DNA of the CDR3: TGCAGCGCCGGGACAGGGGTGGACTATGGCTACACCTTC. The encoded protein is CSAGTGVDYGYTF. The chain is built from TRBV29-1 and TRBJ1-2, with 10 bases that match TRBD1. The CDR3 loop spans 13 amino acids. J was trimmed by 3 bases and V by 7 bases; bases with no gene match: 5. Germline CDR1 is SQVTM and CDR2 is ANQGSEA. Drawing the rest from reference TRBV29-1 and TRBJ1-2, the complete variable domain is SAVISQKPSRDICQRGTSLTIQCQVDSQVTMMFWYRQQPGQSLTLIATANQGSEATYESGFVIDKFPISRPNLTFSTLTVSNMSPEDSSIYLCSAGTGVDYGYTFGSGTRLTVV.

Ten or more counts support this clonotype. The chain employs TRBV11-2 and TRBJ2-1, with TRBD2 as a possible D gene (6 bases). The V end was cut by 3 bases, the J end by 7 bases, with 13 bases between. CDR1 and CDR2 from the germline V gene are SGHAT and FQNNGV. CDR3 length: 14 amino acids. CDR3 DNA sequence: TGTGCCAGCAGCTTTGGCGGGGCAAGGAATGAGCAGTTCTTC. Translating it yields CASSFGGARNEQFF.

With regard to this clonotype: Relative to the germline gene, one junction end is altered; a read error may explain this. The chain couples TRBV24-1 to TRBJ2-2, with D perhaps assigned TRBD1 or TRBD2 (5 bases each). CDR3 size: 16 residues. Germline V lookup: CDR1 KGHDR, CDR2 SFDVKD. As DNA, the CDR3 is TGTGCCACCAGTGGTCTCTCGGGACCGAATACCGGGGAGCCGTTTTTT. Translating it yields CATSGLSGPNTGEPFF.

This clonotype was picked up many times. CDR3 region: CASPKRWGETQYF. The CDR3 DNA sequence: TGTGCCAGCCCCAAAAGGTGGGGGGAGACCCAGTACTTC. V and J are TRBV2 and TRBJ2-5; possibly TRBD1 or TRBD2 for D (5 bases each). Trimming stripped 8 bases from V and 5 bases from J, with 15 bases between. This CDR3 comprises 13 residues. Germline V gene lookup returns CDR1 SNHLY and CDR2 FYNNEI. The whole variable domain, filled in from reference TRBV2 and TRBJ2-5, reads EPEVTQTPSHQVTQMGQEVILRCVPISNHLYFYWYRQILGQKVEFLVSFYNNEISEKSEIFDDQFSVERPDGSNFTLKIRSTKLEDSAMYFCASPKRWGETQYFGPGTRLLVL.

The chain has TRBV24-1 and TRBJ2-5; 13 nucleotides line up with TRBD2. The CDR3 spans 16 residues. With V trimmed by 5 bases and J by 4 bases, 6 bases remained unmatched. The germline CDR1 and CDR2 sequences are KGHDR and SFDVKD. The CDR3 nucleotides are TGTGCCACCAGTGGTCTACTAGCGGGAGGGGGAGAGACCCAGTACTTC. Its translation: CATSGLLAGGGETQYF.

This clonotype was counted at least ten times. The CDR3 loop reads CASSLRGGADYVYGYTF. The CDR3 region has the DNA TGTGCCAGCAGCTTAAGGGGAGGGGCCGATTACGTCTATGGCTACACCTTC. The genes are TRBV7-8 and TRBJ1-2, with a tentative D call TRBD1 (5 bases). Trimming cost V 2 bases and J 4 bases, with 20 bases left between them. The CDR3 is 17 amino acids. Germline CDR1 is SGHVS and CDR2 is FQNEAQ.

CDR3 bases: TGCAGTGCTCCCCGGGGGGGGTCTGGGGCCAACGTCCTGACTTTC. Protein: CSAPRGGSGANVLTF. This sequence joins TRBV20-1 and TRBJ2-6; TRBD2 matches at 8 bases. Trimming at V came to 5 bases and at J to 1 base, leaving 4 bases not matched to a gene. The CDR3 runs 15 residues. Germline V CDR1 and CDR2: DFQATT, SNEGSKA (reference sequence).

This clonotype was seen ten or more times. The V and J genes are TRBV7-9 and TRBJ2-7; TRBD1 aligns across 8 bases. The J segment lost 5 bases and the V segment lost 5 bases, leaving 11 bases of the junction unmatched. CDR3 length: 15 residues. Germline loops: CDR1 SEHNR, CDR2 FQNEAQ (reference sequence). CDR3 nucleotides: TGTGCCAGCAGCCCCCAGGACAGGGCAAGGCACGAGCAGTACTTC. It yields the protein CASSPQDRARHEQYF.

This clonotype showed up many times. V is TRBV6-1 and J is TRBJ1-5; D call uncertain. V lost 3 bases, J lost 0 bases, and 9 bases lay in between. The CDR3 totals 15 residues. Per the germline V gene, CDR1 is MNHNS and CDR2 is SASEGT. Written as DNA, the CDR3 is TGTGCCAGCAGTGAGCAGGCTTATAGCAATCAGCCCCAGCATTTT. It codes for CASSEQAYSNQPQHF.

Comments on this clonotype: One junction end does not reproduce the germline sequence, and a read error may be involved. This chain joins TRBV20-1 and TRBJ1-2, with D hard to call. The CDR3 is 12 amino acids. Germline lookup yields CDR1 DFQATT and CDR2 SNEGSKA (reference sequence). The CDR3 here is CSASNQYYGSTF. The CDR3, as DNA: TGCAGTGCTAGTAATCAGTACTATGGCTCCACCTTC.

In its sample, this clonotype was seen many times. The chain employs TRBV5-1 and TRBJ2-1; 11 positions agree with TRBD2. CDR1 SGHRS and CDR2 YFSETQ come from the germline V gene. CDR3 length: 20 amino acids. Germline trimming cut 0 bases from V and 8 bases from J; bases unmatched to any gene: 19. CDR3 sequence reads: CASSLAALAGGGTIYDEQFF. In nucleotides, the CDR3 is TGCGCCAGCAGCTTGGCAGCCCTAGCGGGAGGCGGTACGATCTATGATGAGCAGTTCTTC. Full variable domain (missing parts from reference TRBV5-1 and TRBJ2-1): KAGVTQTPRYLIKTRGQQVTLSCSPISGHRSVSWYQQTPGQGLQFLFEYFSETQRNKGNFPGRFSGRQFSNSRSEMNVSTLELGDSALYLCASSLAALAGGGTIYDEQFFGPGTRLTVL.

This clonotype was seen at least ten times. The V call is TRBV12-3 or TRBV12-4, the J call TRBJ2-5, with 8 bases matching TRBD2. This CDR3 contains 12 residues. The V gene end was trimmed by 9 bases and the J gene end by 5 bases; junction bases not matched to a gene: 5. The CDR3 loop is CARGLELETQYF. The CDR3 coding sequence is TGTGCCAGGGGACTAGAGTTGGAGACCCAGTACTTC.

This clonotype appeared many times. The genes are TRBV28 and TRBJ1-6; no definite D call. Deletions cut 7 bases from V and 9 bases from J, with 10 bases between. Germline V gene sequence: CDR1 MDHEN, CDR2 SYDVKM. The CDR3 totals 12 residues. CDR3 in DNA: TGTGCCAGCAAGGTCCTTGGTTCACCCCTCCACTTT. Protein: CASKVLGSPLHF.

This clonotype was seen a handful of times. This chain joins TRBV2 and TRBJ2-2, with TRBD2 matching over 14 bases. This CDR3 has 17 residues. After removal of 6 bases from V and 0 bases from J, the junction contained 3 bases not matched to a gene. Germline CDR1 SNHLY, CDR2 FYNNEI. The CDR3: CASRLTSGGANTGELFF. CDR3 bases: TGTGCCAGCAGGTTGACTAGCGGGGGGGCGAACACCGGGGAGCTGTTTTTT.

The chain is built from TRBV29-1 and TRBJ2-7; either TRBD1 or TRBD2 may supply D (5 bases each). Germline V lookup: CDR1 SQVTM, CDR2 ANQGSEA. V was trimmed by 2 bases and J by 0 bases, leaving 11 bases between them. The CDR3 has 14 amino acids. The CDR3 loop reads CSVETGRLSYEQYF. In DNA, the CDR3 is TGCAGCGTTGAAACGGGGCGCCTCTCCTACGAGCAGTACTTC.

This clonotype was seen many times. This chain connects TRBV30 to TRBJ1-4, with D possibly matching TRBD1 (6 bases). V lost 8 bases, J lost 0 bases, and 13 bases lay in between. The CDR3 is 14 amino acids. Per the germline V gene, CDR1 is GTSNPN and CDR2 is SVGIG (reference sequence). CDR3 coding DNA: TGTGCCACCACAGGGAGAGCAACTAATGAAAAACTGTTTTTT. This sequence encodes CATTGRATNEKLFF.